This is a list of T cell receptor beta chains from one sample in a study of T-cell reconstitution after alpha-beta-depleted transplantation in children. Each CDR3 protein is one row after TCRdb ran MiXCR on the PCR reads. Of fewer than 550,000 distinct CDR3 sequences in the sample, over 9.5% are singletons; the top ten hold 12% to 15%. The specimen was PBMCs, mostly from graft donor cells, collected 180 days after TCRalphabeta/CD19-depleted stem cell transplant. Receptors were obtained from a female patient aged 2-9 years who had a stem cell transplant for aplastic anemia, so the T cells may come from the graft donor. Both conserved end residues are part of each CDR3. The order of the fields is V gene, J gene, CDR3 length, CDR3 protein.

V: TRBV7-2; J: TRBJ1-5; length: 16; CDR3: CASSLDGQNSNQPQHF
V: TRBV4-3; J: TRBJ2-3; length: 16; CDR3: CASSRERNSKTDTQYF
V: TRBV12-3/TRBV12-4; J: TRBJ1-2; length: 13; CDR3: CASSSRRGLGYTF
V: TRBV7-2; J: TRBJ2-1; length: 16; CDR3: CASSLNRGLSYNEQFF
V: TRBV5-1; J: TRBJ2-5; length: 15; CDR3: CASSSVAGPWETQYF
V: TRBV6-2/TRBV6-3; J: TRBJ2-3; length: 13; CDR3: CASSIGGPDTQYF
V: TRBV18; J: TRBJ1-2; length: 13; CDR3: CASSPSEGYGYTF
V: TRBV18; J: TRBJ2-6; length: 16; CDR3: CASSPLTASGANVLTF
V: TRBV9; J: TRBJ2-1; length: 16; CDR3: CASSLEPGPSYNEQFF
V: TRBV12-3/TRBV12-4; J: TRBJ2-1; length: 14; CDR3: CASGAGGWDNEQFF
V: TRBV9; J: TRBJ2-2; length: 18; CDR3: CASSVGGGTGSNTGELFF
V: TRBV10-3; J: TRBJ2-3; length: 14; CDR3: CAIRLEDGQDTQYF
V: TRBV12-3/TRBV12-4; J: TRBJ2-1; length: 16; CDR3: CASSLRGLATYNEQFF
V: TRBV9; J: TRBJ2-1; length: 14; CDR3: CASSGATAYNEQFF
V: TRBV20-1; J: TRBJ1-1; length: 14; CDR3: CSAPRQGTGYEAFF
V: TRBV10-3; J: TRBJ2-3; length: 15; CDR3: CAISGVGLSTDTQYF
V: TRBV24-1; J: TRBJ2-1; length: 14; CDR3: CATSVSSGRAEQFF
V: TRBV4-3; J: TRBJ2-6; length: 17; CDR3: CASSQEVSGAGANVLTF
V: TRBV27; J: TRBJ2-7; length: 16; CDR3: CASSLSVTGQSYEQYF
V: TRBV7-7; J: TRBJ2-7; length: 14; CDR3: CASSLDIGSYEQYF
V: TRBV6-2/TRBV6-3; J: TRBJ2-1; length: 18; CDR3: CASSQLGQDGNSYNEQFF
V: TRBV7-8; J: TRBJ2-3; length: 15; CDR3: CASSKRGTAPDTQYF
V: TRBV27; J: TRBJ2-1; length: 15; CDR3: CASSFLAGAYNEQFF
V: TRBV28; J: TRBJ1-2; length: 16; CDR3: CASSLVPLAANYGYTF
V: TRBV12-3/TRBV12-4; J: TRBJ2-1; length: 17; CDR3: CASSLGVGGRTFKEQFF
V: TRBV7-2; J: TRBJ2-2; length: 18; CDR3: CASSLGFGTSGNTGELFF